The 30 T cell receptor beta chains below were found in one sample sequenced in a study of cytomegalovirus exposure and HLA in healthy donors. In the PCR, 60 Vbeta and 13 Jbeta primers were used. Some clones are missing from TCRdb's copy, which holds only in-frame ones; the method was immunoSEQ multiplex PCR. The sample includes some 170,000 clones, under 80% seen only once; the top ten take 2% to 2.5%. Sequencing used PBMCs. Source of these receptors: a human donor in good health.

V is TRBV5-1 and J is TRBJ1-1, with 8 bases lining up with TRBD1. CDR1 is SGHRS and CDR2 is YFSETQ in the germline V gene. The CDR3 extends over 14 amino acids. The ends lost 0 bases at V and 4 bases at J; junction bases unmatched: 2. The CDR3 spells CASSLVTGATEAFF. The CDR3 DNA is TGCGCCAGCAGCTTGGTGACAGGGGCCACTGAAGCTTTCTTT.

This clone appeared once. The CDR3 region has the DNA TGTGCCAGCAGTTACCAGATGGGGCTTAGCACAGATACGCAGTATTTT. It specifies CASSYQMGLSTDTQYF. The rearrangement links TRBV6-6 to TRBJ2-3; D may be TRBD1 (5 bases). Germline CDR1 reads MNHNY; CDR2 reads SVGAGI (reference sequence). The CDR3 spans 16 residues. Trimming left V 2 bases short and J 0 bases short, with 12 bases between.

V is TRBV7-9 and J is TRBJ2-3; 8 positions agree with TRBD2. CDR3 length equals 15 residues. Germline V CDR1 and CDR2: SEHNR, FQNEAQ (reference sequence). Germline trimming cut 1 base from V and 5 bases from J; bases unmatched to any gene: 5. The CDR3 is CASSLGGLGRDTQYF. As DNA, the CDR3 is TGTGCCAGCAGCTTAGGGGGACTAGGTAGAGATACGCAGTATTTT.

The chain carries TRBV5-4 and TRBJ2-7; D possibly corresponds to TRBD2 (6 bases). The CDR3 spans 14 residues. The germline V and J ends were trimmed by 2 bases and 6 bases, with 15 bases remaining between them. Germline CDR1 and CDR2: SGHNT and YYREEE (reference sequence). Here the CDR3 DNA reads TGTGCCAGCAGCTTTGAGCAGCGGGCCTCCGAGCAGTACTTC. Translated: CASSFEQRASEQYF.

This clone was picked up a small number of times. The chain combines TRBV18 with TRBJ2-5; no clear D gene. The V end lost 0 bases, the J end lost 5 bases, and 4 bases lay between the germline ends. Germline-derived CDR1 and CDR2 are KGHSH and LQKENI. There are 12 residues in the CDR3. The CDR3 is CASSPPSETQYF. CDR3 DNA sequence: TGTGCCAGCTCACCACCGAGTGAGACCCAGTACTTC.

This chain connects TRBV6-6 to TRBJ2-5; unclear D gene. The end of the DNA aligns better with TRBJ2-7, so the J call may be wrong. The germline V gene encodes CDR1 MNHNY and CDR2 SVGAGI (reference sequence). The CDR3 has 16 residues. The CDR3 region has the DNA TGTGCCAGCAGTTACCTCGACATTCCGGTGAGCTACGAGCAGTACTTC. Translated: CASSYLDIPVSYEQYF.

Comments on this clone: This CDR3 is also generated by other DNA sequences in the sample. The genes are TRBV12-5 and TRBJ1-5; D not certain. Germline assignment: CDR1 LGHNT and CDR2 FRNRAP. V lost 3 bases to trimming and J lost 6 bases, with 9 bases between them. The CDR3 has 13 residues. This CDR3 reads CASGLLTGQPQHF. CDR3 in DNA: TGTGCTAGTGGTTTATTAACTGGTCAGCCCCAGCATTTT.

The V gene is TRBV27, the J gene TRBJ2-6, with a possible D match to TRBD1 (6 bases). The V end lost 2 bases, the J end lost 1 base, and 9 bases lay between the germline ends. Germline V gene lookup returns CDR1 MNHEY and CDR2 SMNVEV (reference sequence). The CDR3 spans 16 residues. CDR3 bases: TGTGCCAGCAGTTTACAGGGGAGTTCTGGGGCCAACGTCCTGACTTTC. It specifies CASSLQGSSGANVLTF. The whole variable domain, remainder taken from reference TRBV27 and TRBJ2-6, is EAQVTQNPRYLITVTGKKLTVTCSQNMNHEYMSWYRQDPGLGLRQIYYSMNVEVTDKGDVPEGYKVSRKEKRNFPLILESPSPNQTSLYFCASSLQGSSGANVLTFGAGSRLTVL.

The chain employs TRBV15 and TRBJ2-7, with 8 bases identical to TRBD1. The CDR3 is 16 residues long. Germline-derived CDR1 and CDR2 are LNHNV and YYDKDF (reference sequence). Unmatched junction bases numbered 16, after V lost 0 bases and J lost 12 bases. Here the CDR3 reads CATSRDYATGESFGYF. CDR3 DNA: TGTGCCACCAGCAGAGATTATGCGACAGGGGAGTCTTTTGGGTACTTC.

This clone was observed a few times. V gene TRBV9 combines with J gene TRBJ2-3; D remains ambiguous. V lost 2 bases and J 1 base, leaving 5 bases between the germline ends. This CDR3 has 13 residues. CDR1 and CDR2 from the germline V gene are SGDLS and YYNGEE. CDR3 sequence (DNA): TGTGCCAGCAGCGTCCAGGGCACAGATACGCAGTATTTT. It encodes CASSVQGTDTQYF.

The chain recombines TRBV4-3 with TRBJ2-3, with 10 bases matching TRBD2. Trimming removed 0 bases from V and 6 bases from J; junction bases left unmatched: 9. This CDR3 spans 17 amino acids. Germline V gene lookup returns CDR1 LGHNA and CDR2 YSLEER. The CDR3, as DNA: TGCGCCAGCAGCCAAGATGCTGTAGCGGGGGGCGTGGATACGCAGTATTTT. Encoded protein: CASSQDAVAGGVDTQYF.

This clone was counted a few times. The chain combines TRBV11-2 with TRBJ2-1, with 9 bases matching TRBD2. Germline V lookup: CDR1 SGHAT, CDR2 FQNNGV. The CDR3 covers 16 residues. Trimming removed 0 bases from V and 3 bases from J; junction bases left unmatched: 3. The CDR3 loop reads CASSLDRAGGYNEQFF. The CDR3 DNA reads TGTGCCAGCAGCTTAGATAGAGCGGGGGGCTACAATGAGCAGTTCTTC.

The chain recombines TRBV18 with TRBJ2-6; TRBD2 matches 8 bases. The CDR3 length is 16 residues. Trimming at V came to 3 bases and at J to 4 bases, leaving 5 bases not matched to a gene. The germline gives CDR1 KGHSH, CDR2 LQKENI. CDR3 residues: CASSPTRGAGANVLTF. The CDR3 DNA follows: TGTGCCAGCTCACCTACGCGGGGGGCCGGGGCCAACGTCCTGACTTTC.

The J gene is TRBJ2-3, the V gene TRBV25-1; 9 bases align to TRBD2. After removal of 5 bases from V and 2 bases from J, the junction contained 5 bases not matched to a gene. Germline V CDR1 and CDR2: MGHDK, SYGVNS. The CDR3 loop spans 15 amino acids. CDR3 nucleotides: TGTGCCAGCAGTAAAAGCGGGGGGTCCACAGATACGCAGTATTTT. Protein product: CASSKSGGSTDTQYF.

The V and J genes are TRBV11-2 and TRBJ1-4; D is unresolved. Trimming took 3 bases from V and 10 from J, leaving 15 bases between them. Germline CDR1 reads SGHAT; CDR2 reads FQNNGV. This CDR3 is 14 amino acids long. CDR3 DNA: TGTGCCAGCAGCTTTCCCGGTGGGGAGGGAAAACTGTTTTTT. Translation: CASSFPGGEGKLFF.

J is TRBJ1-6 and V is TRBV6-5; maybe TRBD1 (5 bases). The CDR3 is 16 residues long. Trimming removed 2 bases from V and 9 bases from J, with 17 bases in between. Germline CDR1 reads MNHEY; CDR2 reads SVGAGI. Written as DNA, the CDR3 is TGTGCCAGCAGTTACACATCCGGGGGAACGGCTTCACCCCTCCACTTT. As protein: CASSYTSGGTASPLHF.

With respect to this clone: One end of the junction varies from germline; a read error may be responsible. In nucleotides, the CDR3 is TGTGCCAGCTCACCAGCTGGGGGCAAGCAGCCCCAGCATTTT. Protein sequence: CASSPAGGKQPQHF. This sequence joins TRBV18 and TRBJ1-5; D perhaps matches TRBD1 (6 bases). Germline values: CDR1 KGHSH, CDR2 LQKENI. The CDR3 is made up of 14 amino acids. Using reference TRBV18 and TRBJ1-5 for the parts outside the CDR3, the full variable domain is NAGVMQNPRHLVRRRGQEARLRCSPMKGHSHVYWYRQLPEEGLKFMVYLQKENIIDESGMPKERFSAEFPKEGPSILRIQQVVRGDSAAYFCASSPAGGKQPQHFGDGTRLSIL.

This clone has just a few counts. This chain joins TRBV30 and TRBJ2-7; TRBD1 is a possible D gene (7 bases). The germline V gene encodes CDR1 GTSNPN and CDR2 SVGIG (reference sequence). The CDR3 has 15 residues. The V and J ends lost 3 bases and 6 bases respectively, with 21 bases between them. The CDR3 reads CAWREGRGRGTEQYF. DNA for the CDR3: TGTGCCTGGAGGGAGGGGCGAGGCAGGGGGACCGAGCAGTACTTC.

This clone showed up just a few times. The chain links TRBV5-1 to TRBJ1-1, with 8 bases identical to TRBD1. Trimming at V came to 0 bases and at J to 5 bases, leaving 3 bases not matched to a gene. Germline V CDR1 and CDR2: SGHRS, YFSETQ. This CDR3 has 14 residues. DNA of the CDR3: TGCGCCAGCAGCTTGGGGACAGGGAAGACTGAAGCTTTCTTT. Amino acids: CASSLGTGKTEAFF.

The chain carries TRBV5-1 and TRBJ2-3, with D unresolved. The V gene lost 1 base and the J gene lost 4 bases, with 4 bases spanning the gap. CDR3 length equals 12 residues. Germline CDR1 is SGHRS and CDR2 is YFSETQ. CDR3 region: CASSLLADTQYF. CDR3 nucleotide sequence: TGCGCCAGCAGCTTGCTTGCAGATACGCAGTATTTT.

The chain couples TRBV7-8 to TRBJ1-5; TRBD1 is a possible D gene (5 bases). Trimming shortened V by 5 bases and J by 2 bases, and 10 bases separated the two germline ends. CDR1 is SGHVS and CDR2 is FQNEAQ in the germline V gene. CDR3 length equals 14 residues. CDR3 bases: TGTGCCAGCAGCCACAGGTTACGCAATCAGCCCCAGCATTTT. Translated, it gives CASSHRLRNQPQHF.

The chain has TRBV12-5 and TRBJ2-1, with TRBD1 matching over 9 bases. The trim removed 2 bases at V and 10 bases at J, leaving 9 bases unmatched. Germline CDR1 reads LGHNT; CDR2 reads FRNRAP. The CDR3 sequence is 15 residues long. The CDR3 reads CASGLTGTGKGEQFF. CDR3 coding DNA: TGTGCTAGTGGTTTGACCGGGACAGGGAAGGGCGAGCAGTTCTTC.

CDR3 loop: CASSPRRGDSAQHF. The CDR3 nucleotides read TGTGCCAGCAGCCCCAGGCGCGGGGATTCAGCCCAGCATTTT. This sequence joins TRBV7-2 and TRBJ1-5; D is uncertain. The germline V and J ends were trimmed by 5 bases and 11 bases, with 19 bases remaining between them. Germline V lookup: CDR1 SGHTA, CDR2 FQGNSA. The CDR3 has 14 amino acids.

Here the CDR3 DNA reads TGTGCCAGCAGGAGGGTTAGCGGGGGGGCCGACGGGGAGCTGTTTTTT. It specifies CASRRVSGGADGELFF. The rearrangement uses TRBV2 and TRBJ2-2; 11 bases map to TRBD2. V dropped 6 bases and J dropped 7; count of bases not matched to a gene: 10. In germline, CDR1 is SNHLY, CDR2 FYNNEI. This CDR3 spans 16 amino acids.

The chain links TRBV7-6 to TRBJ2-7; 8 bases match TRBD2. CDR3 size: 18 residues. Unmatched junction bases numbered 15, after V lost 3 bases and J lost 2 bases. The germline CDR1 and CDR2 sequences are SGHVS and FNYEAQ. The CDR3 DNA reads TGTGCCAGCAGCTTTGGTGTGGTGGGTAGCGGGGAAACCTACGAGCAGTACTTC. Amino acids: CASSFGVVGSGETYEQYF.

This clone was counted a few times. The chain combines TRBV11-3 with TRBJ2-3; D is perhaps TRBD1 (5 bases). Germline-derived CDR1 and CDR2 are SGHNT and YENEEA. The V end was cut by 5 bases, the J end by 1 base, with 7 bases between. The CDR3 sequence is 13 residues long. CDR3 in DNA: TGTGCCAGCAGCGTACAGGGCACAGATACGCAGTATTTT. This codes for CASSVQGTDTQYF.

CDR3 region: CATSREGLGTQYF. The CDR3 nucleotides read TGTGCCACCAGCAGAGAGGGGCTAGGGACCCAGTACTTC. The rearrangement links TRBV15 to TRBJ2-5; maybe TRBD1 (5 bases). The CDR3 extends over 13 amino acids. Germline CDR1 reads LNHNV; CDR2 reads YYDKDF (reference sequence). V dropped 0 bases and J dropped 7 bases, with 9 bases sitting between them.

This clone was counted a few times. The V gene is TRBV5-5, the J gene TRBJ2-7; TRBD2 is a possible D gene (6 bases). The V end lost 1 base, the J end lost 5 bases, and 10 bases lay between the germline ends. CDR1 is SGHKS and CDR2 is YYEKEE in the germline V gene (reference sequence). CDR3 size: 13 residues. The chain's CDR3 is CASSLSGSHEQYF. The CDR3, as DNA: TGTGCCAGCAGCTTGAGCGGGTCCCACGAGCAGTACTTC.

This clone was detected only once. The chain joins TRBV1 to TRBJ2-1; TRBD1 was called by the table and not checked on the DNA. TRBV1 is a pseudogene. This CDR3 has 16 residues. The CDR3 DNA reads TGCACCAGCAGCCAGAACCAGGGGGCCCACTACAATGAGCAGTTCTTC. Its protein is CTSSQNQGAHYNEQFF.

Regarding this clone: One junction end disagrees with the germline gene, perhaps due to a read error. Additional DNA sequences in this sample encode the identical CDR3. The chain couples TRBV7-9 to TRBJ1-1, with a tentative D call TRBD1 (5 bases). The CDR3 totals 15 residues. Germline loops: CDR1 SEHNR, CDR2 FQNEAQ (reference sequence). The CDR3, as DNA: TGTGCCAGCAGCGGAAACCGGGACTTACACACTGAAGCCTTCTTT. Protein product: CASSGNRDLHTEAFF.